This T cell receptor beta chain was sequenced during a study of technical replicates of blood from a handful of donors. The assay was immunoSEQ multiplex PCR, and TCRdb's table has in-frame clones only and misses some. Of some 64,000 clones listed, 90% to 95% are singletons. The CDR3 has 15 residues. V was shortened by 1 base and J by 9 bases, with 16 bases between the two germline ends. Germline CDR1 MGHRA, CDR2 YSYEKL. This chain uses TRBV4-1 with TRBJ2-1, with D maybe TRBD2 (7 bases). This TCR was sampled from a human donor in good health. Some clones in this sample may be carry-over from other donors' samples. Sequencing was carried out using PBMCs. The CDR3 DNA is TGCGCCAGCAGCCAAGGGGGTGGTAGGGGGGGTGAGCAGTTCTTC. This encodes CASSQGGGRGGEQFF.